This T cell receptor (beta chain) is drawn from a study of response to subunit inactivated influenza vaccine (dated by TCRdb to the late 2010s). A note on the overall study: The study used deep quantitative T cell receptor repertoire profiling to track responses to a trivalent subunit inactivated influenza vaccine. The paper's findings and limits, for the study overall: According to the authors, only a limited number of new T cells may be recruited by each seasonal influenza vaccination.

Library creation used RT-PCR. This sample was sequenced with an Illumina HiSeq 2500. TCRdb reanalyzed the raw reads on its own, using fastp at Q25 for trimming and MiXCR for clone calling, and kept in-frame beta chains. Rows are combined by CDR3 protein, so each entry shows the most common genes and DNA. The sample table holds about 700,000 distinct CDR3 sequences, of which approximately 14% were seen once. 11% of the sample is in the top ten clones. Notes on this clonotype: Its binding antigen is unknown. Base qualities are missing; no much larger clone stands one base away.

The CDR3 starts with the cysteine, ends with the phenylalanine, and has 16 residues. The read is trimmed to its CDR3 DNA, 48 bases read in frame from base 1. CDR1 SGHRS and CDR2 YFSETQ were looked up in the germline V gene. V was cut back by 4 bases and J by 8 bases, leaving a gap of 21 bases between them. The V and J genes are TRBV5-1 and TRBJ1-4; TRBD1 might be the D gene, on 5 matching bases. This clonotype was sampled from a middle-aged man who received an inactivated influenza vaccine. Donor details come from another sample of the same person, matched by shared clones. The specimen comprised PBMCs from blood, sampled roughly 12 days after vaccination. The CDR3 corresponds to CASSKNPGVGGEKLFF. The bases read TGCGCCAGCAGCAAGAACCCGGGGGTCGGAGGGGAAAAACTGTTTTTT. With the portions outside the CDR3 filled from the reference TRBV5-1 and TRBJ1-4 genes, the complete variable region becomes KAGVTQTPRYLIKTRGQQVTLSCSPISGHRSVSWYQQTPGQGLQFLFEYFSETQRNKGNFPGRFSGRQFSNSRSEMNVSTLELGDSALYLCASSKNPGVGGEKLFFGSGTQLSVL.